This T cell receptor beta chain is drawn from a study of Tregs in tolerant kidney transplant recipients. Method: immunoSEQ multiplex PCR; TCRdb's copy keeps in-frame clones and lacks some. Of 20,000 or so clones in the sample, just over 65% were seen once. CDR3 size: 14 residues. V was trimmed by 6 bases and J by 4 bases, leaving 12 bases between them. Germline lookup yields CDR1 KGHSH and CDR2 LQKENI. There are a few counts of this clone. Its antigen is as yet unknown. This clonotype originated in a human donor in good health. This chain joins TRBV18 and TRBJ2-2; D may match TRBD1 or TRBD2 (5 bases each). The sample consisted of Tregs from blood cultured with allogeneic cells. The CDR3 DNA reads TGTGCCAGCTCTGCCGGGGCATTCACCGGGGAGCTGTTTTTT. Residues: CASSAGAFTGELFF.